Listed below are T cell receptor beta chains from one sample, sequenced in a study of blood T cell repertoires in COVID-19. TCRdb keeps only in-frame clones here, not all; method: immunoSEQ multiplex PCR. The data contain a few hundred thousand clones, more than 75% of them singletons. Input material: PBMCs or T cells enriched from blood (not recorded which). These receptor sequences come from a man between 25 and 39 years old who had recovered from COVID-19. Each CDR3 is given with its conserved first and last residue. Fields, in order: J gene, D gene, V gene, clone size, CDR3 protein, CDR3 DNA. D genes are given only for firm matches. Clone size is stated in some rows and not others, as once, few, many or a class when expanded.

J: TRBJ2-1; D: TRBD1; V: TRBV7-6; size: -; CDR3: CASSAGTAKSSYNEQFF; DNA: TGTGCCAGCAGCGCCGGGACAGCCAAAAGCTCCTACAATGAGCAGTTCTTC
J: TRBJ1-2; D: TRBD1; V: TRBV4-1; size: once; CDR3: CASSTRTGARHYGYTF; DNA: TGCGCCAGCAGCACCCGGACAGGGGCAAGACACTATGGCTACACCTTC
J: TRBJ1-1; D: -; V: TRBV19; size: -; CDR3: CASRRTGVNTEAFF; DNA: TGTGCCAGTAGACGGACGGGGGTGAACACTGAAGCTTTCTTT
J: TRBJ2-6; D: -; V: TRBV6-4; size: once; CDR3: CASSDTARIRAGANVLTF; DNA: TGTGCCAGCAGTGATACGGCCAGAATCAGGGCTGGGGCCAACGTCCTGACTTTC
J: TRBJ1-2; D: TRBD1; V: TRBV27; size: -; CDR3: CASSLGTGIGYTF; DNA: TGTGCCAGCAGTTTGGGGACAGGGATAGGCTACACCTTC
J: TRBJ1-1; D: -; V: TRBV12-3/TRBV12-4; size: few; CDR3: CASTLNTEAFF; DNA: TGTGCCAGCACCTTGAACACTGAAGCTTTCTTT
J: TRBJ2-5; D: -; V: TRBV3-1/TRBV3-2; size: -; CDR3: CASSLTLIRRRETQYF; DNA: TGTGCCAGCAGCCTTACCCTAATCCGGAGAAGGGAGACCCAGTACTTC
J: TRBJ1-2; D: -; V: TRBV6-1; size: -; CDR3: CASSEGGGLGYGYTF; DNA: TGTGCCAGCAGTGAAGGGGGCGGCTTAGGCTATGGCTACACCTTC
J: TRBJ1-2; D: -; V: TRBV12-3/TRBV12-4; size: -; CDR3: CASSLSRVSGYTF; DNA: TGTGCCAGCAGTTTATCCCGGGTTAGTGGCTACACCTTC
J: TRBJ1-5; D: -; V: TRBV6-5; size: -; CDR3: CASSLQGGSNQPQHF; DNA: TGTGCCAGCAGTTTGCAAGGGGGTTCCAATCAGCCCCAGCATTTT
J: TRBJ2-5; D: -; V: TRBV5-1; size: -; CDR3: CASSLRMQETQYF; DNA: TGCGCCAGCAGCCTGAGGATGCAAGAGACCCAGTACTTC
J: TRBJ1-5; D: -; V: TRBV6-5; size: once; CDR3: CASRLPTSNQPQHF; DNA: TGTGCCAGCAGACTTCCAACTAGCAATCAGCCCCAGCATTTT
J: TRBJ2-1; D: TRBD1; V: TRBV11-2; size: -; CDR3: CASSPGGQRQFF; DNA: TGTGCCAGCAGCCCTGGGGGACAGCGACAGTTCTTC
J: TRBJ1-6; D: TRBD1; V: TRBV27; size: -; CDR3: CACGQGPSYNSPLHF; DNA: TGTGCCTGCGGACAGGGGCCCTCCTATAATTCACCCCTCCACTTT
J: TRBJ1-5; D: -; V: TRBV7-2; size: -; CDR3: CASSSQQGVGQPQHF; DNA: TGTGCCAGCAGCTCCCAACAAGGGGTGGGTCAGCCCCAGCATTTT
J: TRBJ2-5; D: TRBD1; V: TRBV18; size: -; CDR3: CASSPPGTEETQYF; DNA: TGTGCCAGCTCACCACCCGGGACAGAAGAGACCCAGTACTTC
J: TRBJ1-2; D: -; V: TRBV11-2; size: -; CDR3: CASSNPIKGVIGYTF; DNA: TGTGCCAGCAGCAACCCTATTAAAGGGGTGATCGGCTACACCTTC
J: TRBJ1-1; D: -; V: TRBV18; size: -; CDR3: CASSPPEYQAMNTEAFF; DNA: TGTGCCAGCTCACCACCAGAGTACCAGGCCATGAACACTGAAGCTTTCTTT
J: TRBJ2-7; D: -; V: TRBV27; size: -; CDR3: CASSLTDSGEQYF; DNA: TGTGCCAGCAGTTTAACGGACAGCGGCGAGCAGTACTTC
J: TRBJ2-5; D: -; V: TRBV11-3; size: -; CDR3: CASSDNQETQYF; DNA: TGTGCCAGCAGTGACAATCAAGAGACCCAGTACTTC
J: TRBJ2-7; D: -; V: TRBV9; size: -; CDR3: CASSKGEGSYEQYF; DNA: TGTGCCAGCAGCAAGGGGGAAGGGTCCTACGAGCAGTACTTC
J: TRBJ1-5; D: -; V: TRBV6-1; size: -; CDR3: CASSEGGGNQPQHF; DNA: TGTGCCAGCAGTGAGGGGGGTGGCAATCAGCCCCAGCATTTT
J: TRBJ1-1; D: TRBD1; V: TRBV5-1; size: -; CDR3: CASSQRTGAGGTEAFF; DNA: TGCGCCAGCAGCCAACGTACAGGGGCGGGGGGCACTGAAGCTTTCTTT
J: TRBJ1-5; D: TRBD1; V: TRBV18; size: -; CDR3: CASSQGQHQPQHF; DNA: TGTGCCAGCTCACAGGGACAGCATCAGCCCCAGCATTTT
J: TRBJ1-6; D: TRBD1; V: TRBV24-1; size: once; CDR3: CATSALGGSPLHF; DNA: TGTGCCACCAGTGCCCTAGGGGGCTCACCCCTCCACTTT
J: TRBJ2-2; D: TRBD1; V: TRBV4-2; size: -; CDR3: CASSPTGPTGELFF; DNA: TGTGCCAGCAGCCCGACAGGGCCCACCGGGGAGCTGTTTTTT
J: TRBJ2-5; D: -; V: TRBV6-5; size: once; CDR3: CASSYVRAGQEETQYF; DNA: TGTGCCAGCAGTTACGTAAGGGCAGGGCAGGAGGAGACCCAGTACTTC
J: TRBJ1-2; D: TRBD1; V: TRBV2; size: -; CDR3: CASKILGTDYGYTF; DNA: TGTGCCAGCAAAATCCTCGGGACAGACTATGGCTACACCTTC
J: TRBJ1-1; D: -; V: TRBV19; size: -; CDR3: CASSGVNTEAFF; DNA: TGTGCCAGTAGCGGGGTGAACACTGAAGCTTTCTTT
J: TRBJ1-3; D: -; V: TRBV14; size: -; CDR3: CASSHYGNTIYF; DNA: TGTGCCAGCAGCCACTATGGAAACACCATATATTTT
J: TRBJ1-4; D: TRBD1; V: TRBV19; size: -; CDR3: CASSPDRVEEKLFF; DNA: TGTGCCAGTAGCCCCGACAGGGTCGAGGAAAAACTGTTTTTT
J: TRBJ2-7; D: TRBD2; V: TRBV10-3; size: -; CDR3: CAIGTSGHYEQYF; DNA: TGTGCCATCGGGACTAGCGGACACTACGAGCAGTACTTC
J: TRBJ1-1; D: TRBD1; V: TRBV2; size: -; CDR3: CASSEVRTGVWAFF; DNA: TGTGCCAGCAGTGAAGTGCGGACAGGGGTGTGGGCTTTCTTT
J: TRBJ2-5; D: TRBD1; V: TRBV7-9; size: -; CDR3: CASSPGQGQETQYF; DNA: TGTGCCAGCAGCCCTGGACAGGGGCAAGAGACCCAGTACTTC
J: TRBJ1-6; D: -; V: TRBV5-6; size: -; CDR3: CASSPLQGAENSPLHF; DNA: TGTGCCAGCAGCCCCCTACAGGGTGCGGAGAATTCACCCCTCCACTTT
J: TRBJ1-2; D: TRBD1; V: TRBV5-1; size: -; CDR3: CASSSENRGEDGYTF; DNA: TGCGCCAGCAGCTCGGAGAACAGGGGAGAGGATGGCTACACCTTC
J: TRBJ2-7; D: -; V: TRBV10-3; size: -; CDR3: CAITPQAGPTYEQYF; DNA: TGTGCCATCACCCCCCAGGCGGGGCCGACCTACGAGCAGTACTTC
J: TRBJ2-7; D: -; V: TRBV7-6; size: -; CDR3: CASSLAAGESSYEQYF; DNA: TGTGCCAGCAGCTTAGCAGCAGGGGAGAGCTCCTACGAGCAGTACTTC
J: TRBJ1-2; D: -; V: TRBV19; size: -; CDR3: CASSIRTEGVTF; DNA: TGTGCCAGTAGTATTCGGACAGAGGGTGTAACCTTC
J: TRBJ1-5; D: TRBD1; V: TRBV12-5; size: -; CDR3: CASGLVGAGGISNQPQHF; DNA: TGTGCTAGTGGTTTGGTAGGGGCAGGGGGAATTAGCAATCAGCCCCAGCATTTT
J: TRBJ2-1; D: -; V: TRBV10-3; size: -; CDR3: CAISESRGVHNEQFF; DNA: TGTGCCATCAGTGAGTCTCGCGGGGTTCACAATGAGCAGTTCTTC
J: TRBJ2-2; D: -; V: TRBV19; size: -; CDR3: CASSYRVAGELFF; DNA: TGTGCCAGTAGCTACAGAGTCGCCGGGGAGCTGTTTTTT